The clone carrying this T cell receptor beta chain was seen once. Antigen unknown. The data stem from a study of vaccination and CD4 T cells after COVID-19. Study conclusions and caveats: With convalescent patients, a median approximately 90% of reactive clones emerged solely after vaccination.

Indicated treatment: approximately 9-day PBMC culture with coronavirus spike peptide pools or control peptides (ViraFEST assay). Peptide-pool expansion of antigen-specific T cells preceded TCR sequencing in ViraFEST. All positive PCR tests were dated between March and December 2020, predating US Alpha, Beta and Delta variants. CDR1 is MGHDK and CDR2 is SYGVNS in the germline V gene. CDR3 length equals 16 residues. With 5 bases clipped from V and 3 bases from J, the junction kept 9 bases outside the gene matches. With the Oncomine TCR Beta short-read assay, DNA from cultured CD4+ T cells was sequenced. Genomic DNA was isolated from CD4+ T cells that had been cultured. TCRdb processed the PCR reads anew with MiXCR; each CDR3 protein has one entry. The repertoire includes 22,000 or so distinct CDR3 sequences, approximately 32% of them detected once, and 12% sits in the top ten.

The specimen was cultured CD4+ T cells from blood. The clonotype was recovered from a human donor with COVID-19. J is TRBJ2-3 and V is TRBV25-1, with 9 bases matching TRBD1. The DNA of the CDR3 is TGTGCCAGCAGTAAACCGGGACAGGGTTCGACAGATACGCAGTATTTT. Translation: CASSKPGQGSTDTQYF.